What follows are 13 T cell receptor beta chains derived from one specimen sequenced in a study of vaccination effects on CD4 cells after COVID-19. No antigen has been identified for these receptors. Libraries were prepared by immunoSEQ multiplex PCR; TCRdb keeps only in-frame clonotypes and omits some of them. The profile covers about 73,000 clones, with under 80% appearing a single time and roughly a tenth taken by the ten largest. Antigen-specific CD4+ T cells were expanded with viral peptide pools in the ViraFEST assay before sequencing. Culture proceeded for more than nine days, and CD4+ T cells were then isolated. No vaccinee had earlier SARS-CoV-2 infection, and nucleocapsid antibodies were negative. Sequences were derived from CD4+ T cells from PBMCs cultured with SARS-CoV-2 spike peptides, sampled before COVID-19 vaccination. The receptors were gathered from a human donor who received a COVID-19 vaccine.

V and J are TRBV6-5 and TRBJ2-3; 7 positions agree with TRBD2. Germline values: CDR1 MNHEY, CDR2 SVGAGI. The CDR3 consists of 14 residues. Losses at the gene ends were 4 bases for V and 2 bases for J; bases not matched to a gene: 3. As DNA, the CDR3 is TGTGCCAGCAGTTTCCTAGCGGCCACAGATACGCAGTATTTT. Protein: CASSFLAATDTQYF.

For the CDR3, the DNA is TGCGCCAGCAGCTTGGATCCCACGTCCGGGGAGCTGTTTTTT. It codes for CASSLDPTSGELFF. The V call is TRBV5-1, the J call TRBJ2-2; D call uncertain. The CDR3 covers 14 residues. Germline values: CDR1 SGHRS, CDR2 YFSETQ. V dropped 0 bases and J dropped 6 bases, with 9 bases sitting between them.

The J gene is TRBJ2-7, the V gene TRBV28; D possibly corresponds to TRBD2 (5 bases). CDR1 MDHEN and CDR2 SYDVKM come from the germline V gene. This CDR3 contains 12 residues. The V end was cut by 5 bases, the J end by 9 bases, with 14 bases between. CDR3 residues: CASSTSPSGQYV. The CDR3 DNA follows: TGTGCCAGCAGTACCTCCCCGAGCGGGCAGTACGTC.

This rearrangement joins TRBV10-3 to TRBJ2-1, with 7 bases aligning to TRBD2. Germline V gene lookup returns CDR1 ENHRY and CDR2 SYGVKD. The CDR3 has 15 residues. Trimming removed 6 bases from V and 0 bases from J; junction bases left unmatched: 5. The CDR3, as DNA: TGTGCCATCAGGGGAGCGGGGCACTCCTACAATGAGCAGTTCTTC. Amino acids: CAIRGAGHSYNEQFF.

The chain has TRBV18 and TRBJ1-4, with D unresolved. The V and J ends lost 4 bases and 5 bases respectively, with 8 bases between them. The CDR3 is 13 amino acids. Germline loops: CDR1 KGHSH, CDR2 LQKENI. CDR3 sequence: CASSQGENEKLFF. The DNA of the CDR3 is TGTGCCAGCTCACAGGGAGAGAATGAAAAACTGTTTTTT.

This clone occurred once. The chain carries TRBV9 and TRBJ2-1, with 12 bases that match TRBD2. V shed 0 bases and J 3 bases; nucleotides not matched to a gene: 7. CDR1 is SGDLS, CDR2 YYNGEE, per germline. The CDR3 is 18 residues long. CDR3 residues: CASSVGSSGGGFYNEQFF. In nucleotides, the CDR3 is TGTGCCAGCAGCGTAGGATCTAGCGGGGGGGGATTCTACAATGAGCAGTTCTTC.

The rearrangement links TRBV3-1 (or the pseudogene TRBV3-2) to TRBJ2-2; possibly TRBD2 for D (5 bases). Germline CDR1 is LGHDT and CDR2 is YNNKEL (reference sequence). CDR3 size: 16 residues. Between the trimmed V and J ends, which lost 0 bases and 2 bases, there was a span of 10 bases. The chain's CDR3 is CASSQDKGLNTGELFF. The CDR3 coding sequence is TGTGCCAGCAGCCAAGATAAAGGACTCAACACCGGGGAGCTGTTTTTT.

The chain carries TRBV5-5 and TRBJ2-5; TRBD1 agrees at 8 bases. The V and J ends lost 8 bases and 2 bases, in that order; junction bases with no gene match: 2. CDR1 SGHKS and CDR2 YYEKEE come from the germline V gene (reference sequence). The CDR3 contains 12 residues. The CDR3 here is CASNRGQETQYF. The CDR3 bases are TGTGCCAGTAACAGGGGGCAAGAGACCCAGTACTTC.

This clone has more than one count but fewer than ten. The V and J genes are TRBV10-1 and TRBJ1-1; 7 bases agree with TRBD1. The V and J ends lost 0 bases and 3 bases, in that order; junction bases with no gene match: 1. Germline assignment: CDR1 WNHNN and CDR2 SYGVQD (reference sequence). The CDR3 consists of 14 residues. CDR3 sequence (DNA): TGCGCCAGCAGTGAGTCGACAGGGTACACTGAAGCTTTCTTT. The encoded protein is CASSESTGYTEAFF.

The chain joins TRBV7-2 to TRBJ2-5; 12 positions match TRBD2. The length of the CDR3 is 17 residues. CDR1 and CDR2 from the germline V gene are SGHTA and FQGNSA. V shed 2 bases and J 6 bases; nucleotides not matched to a gene: 10. CDR3 bases: TGTGCCAGCAGCTTAAATCTGGTACTAGCGGGGGGTAAGACCCAGTACTTC. Translated, it gives CASSLNLVLAGGKTQYF.

The chain recombines TRBV5-8 with TRBJ2-7, with D perhaps TRBD1 (6 bases). Looked up from germline, CDR1 is SGHTS and CDR2 is YDEGEE. This CDR3 spans 13 amino acids. The V and J ends lost 5 bases and 2 bases respectively, with 11 bases between them. CDR3 residues: CASSWGTTYEQYV. The CDR3 DNA sequence: TGTGCCAGCAGTTGGGGGACAACCTACGAGCAGTACGTC.

The chain joins TRBV6-6 to TRBJ2-5; 15 bases map to TRBD2. The junction had 8 bases not matched to a gene; V was cut back by 7 bases and J by 5 bases. The CDR3 consists of 16 residues. The V gene's germline CDR1 is MNHNY and CDR2 SVGAGI (reference sequence). Written as DNA, the CDR3 is TGTGCCAGCACTAAACCTGGACTAGCGGGGGGGGAGACCCAGTACTTC. Translating gives CASTKPGLAGGETQYF.

This clone was seen once. V gene TRBV12-5 combines with J gene TRBJ2-7, with unresolved D. The CDR3 is 19 amino acids. In germline, CDR1 is LGHNT, CDR2 FRNRAP. V lost 1 base to trimming and J lost 2 bases, with 24 bases between them. CDR3 nucleotide sequence: TGTGCTAGTGGTTTGGCCTACCTTTTCAACGTAAGCATGGCCTACGAGCAGTACGTC. Translated, it gives CASGLAYLFNVSMAYEQYV.